This T cell receptor (beta chain) was recorded in a study of identical twins. General study points: With beta out-of-frame sequences, excess sharing by twins was weaker.

The sample holds a few counts of this clonotype. Its antigen is still unknown. TCRdb itself ran the 5' RACE reads through MiXCR, one entry per CDR3 protein. The sample yields 200,000 to 250,000 distinct CDR3 sequences, less than 8% seen once. The V gene end was trimmed by 4 bases and the J gene end by 7 bases; junction bases not matched to a gene: 6. This CDR3 region has 14 residues. Germline loops: CDR1 LGHDT, CDR2 YNNKEL (reference sequence). These data also formed part of another study, on yellow fever vaccine responses in identical twins.

The clonotype comes from a woman aged 18-30 years in good health. The chain has TRBV3-1 and TRBJ1-5; 8 bases line up with TRBD1. Material for sequencing was memory (CD45RO+) T cells sorted from blood. This chain's CDR3 is CASSLDRGGQPQHF. The CDR3 DNA is TGTGCCAGCAGCCTAGACAGGGGCGGCCAGCCCCAGCATTTT.